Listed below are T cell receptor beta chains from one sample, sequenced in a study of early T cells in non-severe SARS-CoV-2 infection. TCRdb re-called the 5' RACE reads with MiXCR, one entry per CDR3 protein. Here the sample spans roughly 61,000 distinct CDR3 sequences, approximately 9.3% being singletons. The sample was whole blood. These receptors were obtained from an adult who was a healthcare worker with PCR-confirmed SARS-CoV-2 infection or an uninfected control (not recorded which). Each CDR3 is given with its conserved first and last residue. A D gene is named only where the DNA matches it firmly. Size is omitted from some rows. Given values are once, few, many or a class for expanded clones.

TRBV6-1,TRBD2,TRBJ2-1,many,CASSRSGNINEQFF,TGTGCCAGCAGTCGTAGCGGGAATATCAATGAGCAGTTCTTC
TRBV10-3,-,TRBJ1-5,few,CAIASVSNQPQHF,TGTGCCATCGCGTCCGTTAGCAATCAGCCCCAGCATTTT
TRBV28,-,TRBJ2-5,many,CASSTPGRKETQYF,TGTGCCAGCAGTACGCCCGGGCGCAAGGAGACCCAGTACTTC
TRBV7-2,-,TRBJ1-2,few,CASSLVGRPDYTF,TGTGCCAGCAGCTTAGTCGGCCGACCGGACTACACCTTC
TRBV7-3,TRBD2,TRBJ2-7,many,CASSLGTSGNDYEQYF,TGTGCCAGCAGCTTGGGGACTAGCGGGAACGACTACGAGCAGTACTTC
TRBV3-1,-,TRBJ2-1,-,CASSPSMDAYNEQFF,TGTGCCAGCAGCCCATCGATGGACGCCTACAATGAGCAGTTCTTC
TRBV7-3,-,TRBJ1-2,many,CASSSRSTSGTYGYTF,TGTGCCAGCAGCTCAAGATCAACTTCGGGGACCTATGGCTACACCTTC
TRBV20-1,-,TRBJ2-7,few,CSARGAPSYEQYF,TGCAGTGCTAGAGGGGCTCCCTCCTACGAGCAGTACTTC
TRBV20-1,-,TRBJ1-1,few,CSATPTVRAEAFF,TGCAGTGCTACCCCGACGGTGAGGGCTGAAGCTTTCTTT
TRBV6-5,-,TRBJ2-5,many,CASRGGYQETQYF,TGTGCCAGCAGGGGAGGATACCAAGAGACCCAGTACTTC
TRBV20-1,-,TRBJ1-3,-,CSAPGAGNTIYF,TGCAGTGCTCCAGGGGCTGGAAACACCATATATTTT
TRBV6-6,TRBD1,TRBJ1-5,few,CASSYQTGGGFQPQHF,TGTGCCAGCAGTTACCAAACAGGGGGTGGCTTTCAGCCCCAGCATTTT
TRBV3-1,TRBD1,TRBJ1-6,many,CASSRTGDSPLHF,TGTGCCAGCAGCCGGACAGGGGATTCACCCCTCCACTTT
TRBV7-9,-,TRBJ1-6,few,CASSTPNSPLHF,TGTGCCAGCAGCACCCCTAATTCACCCCTCCACTTT
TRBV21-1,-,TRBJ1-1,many,CASSKMGHLGRTEAFF,TGTGCCAGCAGCAAAATGGGACATCTTGGCAGGACTGAAGCTTTCTTT
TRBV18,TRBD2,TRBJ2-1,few,CASSRWTSGPEQFF,TGTGCCAGCTCACGATGGACTAGCGGGCCAGAGCAGTTCTTC
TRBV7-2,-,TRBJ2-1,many,CASSLVGGAGNEQFF,TGTGCCAGCAGCTTAGTTGGGGGAGCTGGCAATGAGCAGTTCTTC
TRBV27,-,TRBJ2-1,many,CASSWDRNYYNEQFF,TGTGCCAGCAGTTGGGACCGAAATTACTACAATGAGCAGTTCTTC
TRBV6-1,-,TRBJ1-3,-,CASTRQASGNTIYF,TGTGCCAGCACTCGGCAGGCCTCTGGAAACACCATATATTTT
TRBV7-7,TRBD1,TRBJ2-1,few,CASSRGTREMSYNEQFF,TGTGCTAGCAGCAGGGGGACGAGGGAAATGTCCTACAATGAGCAGTTCTTC
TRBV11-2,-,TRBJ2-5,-,CASSLVRKTQYF,TGTGCCAGCAGCTTAGTCAGGAAGACCCAGTACTTC
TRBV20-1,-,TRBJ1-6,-,CSASQSSYNSPLHF,TGCAGTGCTAGTCAGAGCTCCTATAATTCACCCCTCCACTTT
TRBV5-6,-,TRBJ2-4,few,CASSTAGLVAKNIQYF,TGTGCCAGCAGCACCGCGGGTCTGGTGGCCAAAAACATTCAGTACTTC
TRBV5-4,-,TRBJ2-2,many,CASSPDLNTGELFF,TGTGCCAGCAGCCCAGACTTAAACACCGGGGAGCTGTTTTTT
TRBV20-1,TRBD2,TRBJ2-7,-,CSDQLAGGSYEQYF,TGCAGTGACCAACTAGCGGGAGGGTCCTACGAGCAGTACTTC
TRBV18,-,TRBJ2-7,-,CASSPDIYEQYF,TGTGCCAGCTCACCCGATATCTACGAGCAGTACTTC
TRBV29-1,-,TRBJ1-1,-,CSVQIAGTEAFF,TGCAGCGTTCAAATCGCGGGCACTGAAGCTTTCTTT